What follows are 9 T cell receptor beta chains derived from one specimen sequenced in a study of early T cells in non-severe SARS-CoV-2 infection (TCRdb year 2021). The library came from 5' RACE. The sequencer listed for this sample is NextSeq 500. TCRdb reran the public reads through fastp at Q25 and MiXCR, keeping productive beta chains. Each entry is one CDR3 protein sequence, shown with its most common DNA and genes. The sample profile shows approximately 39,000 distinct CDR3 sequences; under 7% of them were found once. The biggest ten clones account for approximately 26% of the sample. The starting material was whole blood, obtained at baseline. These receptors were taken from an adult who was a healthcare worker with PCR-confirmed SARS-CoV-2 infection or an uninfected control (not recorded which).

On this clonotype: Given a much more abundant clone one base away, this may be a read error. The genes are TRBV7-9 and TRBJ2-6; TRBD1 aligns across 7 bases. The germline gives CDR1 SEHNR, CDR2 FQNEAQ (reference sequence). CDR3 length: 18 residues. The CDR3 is CASSPQGITLSGANILTF. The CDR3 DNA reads TGTGCCAGCAGCCCACAGGGGATCACCCTCTCTGGGGCCAACATCCTGACTTTC.

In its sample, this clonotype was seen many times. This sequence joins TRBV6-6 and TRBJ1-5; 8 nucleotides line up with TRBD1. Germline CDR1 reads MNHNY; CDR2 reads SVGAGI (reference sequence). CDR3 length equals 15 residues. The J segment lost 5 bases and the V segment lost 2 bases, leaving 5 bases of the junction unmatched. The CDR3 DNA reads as TGTGCCAGCAGTTACCCGACAGGGGTCCATCAGCCCCAGCATTTT. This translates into CASSYPTGVHQPQHF.

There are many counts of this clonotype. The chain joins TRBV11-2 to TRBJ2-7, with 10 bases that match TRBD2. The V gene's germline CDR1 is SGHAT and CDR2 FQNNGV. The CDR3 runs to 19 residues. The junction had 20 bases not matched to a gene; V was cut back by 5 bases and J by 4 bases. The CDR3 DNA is TGTGCCAGCAGCCCAGATCCCCCTTTAAGCGGGAGGGCCAGGTACGAGCAGTACTTC. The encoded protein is CASSPDPPLSGRARYEQYF.

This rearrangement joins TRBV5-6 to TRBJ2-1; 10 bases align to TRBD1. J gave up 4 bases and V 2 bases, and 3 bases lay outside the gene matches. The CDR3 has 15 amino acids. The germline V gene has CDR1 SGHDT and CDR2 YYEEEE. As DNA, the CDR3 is TGTGCCAGCAGCTTTGGGACAGGGGCGTACAATGAGCAGTTCTTC. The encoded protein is CASSFGTGAYNEQFF.

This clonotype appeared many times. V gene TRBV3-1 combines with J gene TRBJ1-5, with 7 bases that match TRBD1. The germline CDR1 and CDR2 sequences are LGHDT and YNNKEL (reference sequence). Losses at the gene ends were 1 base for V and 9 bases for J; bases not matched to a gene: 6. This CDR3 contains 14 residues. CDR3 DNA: TGTGCCAGCAGCCAAGGACAGGGCATGTGGCCCCAGCATTTT. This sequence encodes CASSQGQGMWPQHF.

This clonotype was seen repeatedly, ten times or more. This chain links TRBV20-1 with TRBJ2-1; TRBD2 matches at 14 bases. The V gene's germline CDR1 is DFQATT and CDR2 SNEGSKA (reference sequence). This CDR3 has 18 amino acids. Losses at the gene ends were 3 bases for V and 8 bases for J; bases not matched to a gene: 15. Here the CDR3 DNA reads TGCAGTGCTAGTGGGACAGGGGTGGGACTAGCGGGAGCTGATGAGCAGTTCTTC. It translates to CSASGTGVGLAGADEQFF.

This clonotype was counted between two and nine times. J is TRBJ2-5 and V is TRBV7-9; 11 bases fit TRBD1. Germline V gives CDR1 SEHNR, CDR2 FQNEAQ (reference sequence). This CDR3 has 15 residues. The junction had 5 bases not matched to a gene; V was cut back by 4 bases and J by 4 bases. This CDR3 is CASSSAGTGGETQYF. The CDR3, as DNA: TGTGCCAGCAGCTCCGCCGGGACAGGGGGAGAGACCCAGTACTTC.

CDR3 in amino acids: CASSPLDRNSPLHF. For the CDR3, the DNA is TGTGCCAGCTCACCACTAGATCGAAATTCACCCCTCCACTTT. The chain recombines TRBV18 with TRBJ1-6; D is unclear. V was shortened by 1 base and J by 7 bases, with 8 bases between the two germline ends. The CDR3 length is 14 residues. Germline CDR1 and CDR2: KGHSH and LQKENI.

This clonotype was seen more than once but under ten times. CDR3 sequence (DNA): TGTGCCAGCAGCTTGTATGGTCCGGATGGCTACACCTTC. Protein: CASSLYGPDGYTF. The chain couples TRBV5-6 to TRBJ1-2; D is undetermined. Germline V CDR1 and CDR2: SGHDT, YYEEEE. The CDR3 is 13 residues long. Trimming cost V 1 base and J 6 bases, with 10 bases left between them.